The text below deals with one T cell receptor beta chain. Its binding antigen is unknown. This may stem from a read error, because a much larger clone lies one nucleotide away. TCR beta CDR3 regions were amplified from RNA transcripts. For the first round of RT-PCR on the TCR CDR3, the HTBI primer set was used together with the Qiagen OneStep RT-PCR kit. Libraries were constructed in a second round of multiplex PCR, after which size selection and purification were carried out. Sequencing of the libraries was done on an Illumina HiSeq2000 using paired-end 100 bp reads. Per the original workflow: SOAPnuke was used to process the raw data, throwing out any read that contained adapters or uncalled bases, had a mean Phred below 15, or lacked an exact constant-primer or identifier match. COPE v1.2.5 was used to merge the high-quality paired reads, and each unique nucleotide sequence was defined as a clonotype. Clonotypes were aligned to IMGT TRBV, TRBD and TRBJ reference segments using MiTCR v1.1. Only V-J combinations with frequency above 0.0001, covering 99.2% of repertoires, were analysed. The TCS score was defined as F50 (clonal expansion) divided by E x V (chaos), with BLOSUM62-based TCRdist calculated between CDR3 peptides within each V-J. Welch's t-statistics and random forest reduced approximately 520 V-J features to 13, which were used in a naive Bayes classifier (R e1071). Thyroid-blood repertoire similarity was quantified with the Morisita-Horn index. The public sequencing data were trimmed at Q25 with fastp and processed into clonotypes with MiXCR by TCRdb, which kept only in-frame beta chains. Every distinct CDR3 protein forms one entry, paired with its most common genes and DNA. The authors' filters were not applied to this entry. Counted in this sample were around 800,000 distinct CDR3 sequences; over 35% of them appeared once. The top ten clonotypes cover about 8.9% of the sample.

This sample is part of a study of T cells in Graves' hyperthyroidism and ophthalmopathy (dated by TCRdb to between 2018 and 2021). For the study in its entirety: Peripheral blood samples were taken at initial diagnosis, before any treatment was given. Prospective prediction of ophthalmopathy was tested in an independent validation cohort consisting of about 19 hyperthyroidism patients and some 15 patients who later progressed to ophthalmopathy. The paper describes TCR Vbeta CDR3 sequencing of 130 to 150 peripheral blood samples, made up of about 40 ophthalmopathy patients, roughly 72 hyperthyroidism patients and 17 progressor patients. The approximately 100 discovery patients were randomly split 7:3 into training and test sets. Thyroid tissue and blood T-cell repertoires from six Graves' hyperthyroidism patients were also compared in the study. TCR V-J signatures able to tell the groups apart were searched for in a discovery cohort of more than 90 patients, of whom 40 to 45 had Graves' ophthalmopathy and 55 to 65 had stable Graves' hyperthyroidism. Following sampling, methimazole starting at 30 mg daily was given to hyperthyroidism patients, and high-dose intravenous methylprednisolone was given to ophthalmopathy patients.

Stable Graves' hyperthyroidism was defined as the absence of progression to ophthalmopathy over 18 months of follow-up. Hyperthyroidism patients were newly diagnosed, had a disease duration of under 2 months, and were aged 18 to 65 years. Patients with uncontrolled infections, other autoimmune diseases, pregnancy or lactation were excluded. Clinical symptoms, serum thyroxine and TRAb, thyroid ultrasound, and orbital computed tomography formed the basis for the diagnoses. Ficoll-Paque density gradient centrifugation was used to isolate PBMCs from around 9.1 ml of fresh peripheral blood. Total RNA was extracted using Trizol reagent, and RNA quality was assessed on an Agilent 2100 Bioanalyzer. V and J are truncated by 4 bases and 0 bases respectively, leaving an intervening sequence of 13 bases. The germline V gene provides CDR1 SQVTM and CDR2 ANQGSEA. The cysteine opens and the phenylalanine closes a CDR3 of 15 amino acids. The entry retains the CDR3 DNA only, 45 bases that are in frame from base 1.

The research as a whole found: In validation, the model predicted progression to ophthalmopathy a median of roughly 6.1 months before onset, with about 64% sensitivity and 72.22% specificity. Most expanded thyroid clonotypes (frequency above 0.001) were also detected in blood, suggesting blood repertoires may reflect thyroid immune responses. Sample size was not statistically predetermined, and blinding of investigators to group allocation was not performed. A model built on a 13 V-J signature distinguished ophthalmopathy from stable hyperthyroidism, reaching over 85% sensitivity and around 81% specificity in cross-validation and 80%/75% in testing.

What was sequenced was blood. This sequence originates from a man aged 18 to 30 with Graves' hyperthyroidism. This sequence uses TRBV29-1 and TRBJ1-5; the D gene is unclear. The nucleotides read TGCAGCGTTGGAGCGGGCTCTTATAGCAATCAGCCCCAGCATTTT. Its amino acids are CSVGAGSYSNQPQHF.